This paragraph covers one T cell receptor (beta chain) sequence. This specimen comes from a study of Ad26.COV2.S vaccination and SARS-CoV-2 variants. The CDR3 is made up of 14 amino acids. Germline assignment: CDR1 SGHNT and CDR2 YENEEA. V lost 0 bases, J lost 4 bases, and 7 bases lay in between. Measured with immunoSEQ multiplex PCR; TCRdb has only the in-frame clones, and not every one. The repertoire includes around 100,000 clones, roughly 84% of them detected once, and approximately 16% sits in the top ten. This chain joins TRBV11-3 and TRBJ2-1; weak D call: TRBD1 (6 bases). The TCR originated in a human donor who had recovered from COVID-19. The input for sequencing was peripheral blood, taken after recovery from COVID-19. The CDR3: CASSLETGYNEQFF. CDR3 nucleotides: TGTGCCAGCAGCTTAGAAACAGGGTACAATGAGCAGTTCTTC.